This T cell receptor beta chain derives from a study of blood T cells in healthy people across ages. Overall study context: Per two T cells, template switching captured roughly one barcoded beta molecule. Study-wide findings and caveats: Diversity of TCR beta per million T cells declined in a roughly linear way with age.

A sample-barcoded 5' primer and a J-beta primer mix were used in a second PCR of roughly 6 to 11 cycles. MiXCR, applied by TCRdb to the 5' RACE reads, yields one record per CDR3 protein. The sample has over a million distinct CDR3 sequences, about 45% seen once. The CDR3 runs to 15 residues. Germline V gives CDR1 SGHTA, CDR2 FQGNSA. V shed 0 bases, J shed 3 bases, and the junction held 3 bases outside the gene matches. This clonotype was picked up many times. Its target is unknown. Donors gave about 10 milliliters of peripheral blood apiece. With each sample, at least 5 micrograms of total RNA were extracted.

The V and J genes are TRBV7-2 and TRBJ2-3, with TRBD2 matching 7 bases. Sequenced material: blood. This TCR came from a woman in her late teens or twenties in good health. CDR3 sequence reads: CASSLAGGRTDTQYF. The CDR3 region has the DNA TGTGCCAGCAGCTTAGCGGGAGGGAGGACAGATACGCAGTATTTT.